This T cell receptor (beta chain) was sequenced for a study of breast tumors, draining lymph nodes, adjacent tissues (dated by TCRdb to 2016 to 2018). Notes on the research overall: The study compared TCR beta repertoires across tumor, adjacent nontumor tissue and axillary lymph nodes from breast cancer patients. The study was designed to assess the relationships and possible T-cell exchange between tumor, surrounding tissue and draining lymph node repertoires in human breast cancer. What the research found in general, with its limitations: Tumors showed preferential V and J gene usage, and their T-cell repertoire diversity fell below that of lymph nodes yet above that of nontumor tissue. The data were considered consistent with most tumor T cells being derived from the lymph node and subsequently expanding within tumor tissue. Rather than being directly demonstrated, the conclusion that tumor T cells originate in lymph nodes was presented as consistent with a hypothesis. Tumor and nontumor tissue repertoires were significantly more similar in luminal-like than in basal-like breast cancer.

Lymph node samples were obtained from the axillary draining lymph nodes of breast cancer patients. Measured from the cysteine to the phenylalanine, the CDR3 is 15 residues long. CDR3 DNA is the only sequence kept; it has 45 bases, read in frame from the first base. CDR1 and CDR2, looked up from the germline V gene, are MNHEY and SVGAGI. With respect to this clonotype: No cognate antigen has been identified for it. The junction and the germline gene differ at one end; a read error may be behind it.

This sample was sequenced with an Illumina HiSeq 2000. TCR beta chain libraries were generated through multiplex PCR amplification. The amplified TCR beta chain products were analyzed by high-throughput sequencing. The raw public reads went through TCRdb reprocessing: fastp at Q25, MiXCR clone calling, in-frame beta chains kept. Under each unique CDR3 protein, matching rows form one entry showing the most common genes and DNA. This sample lists around 140,000 distinct CDR3 sequences; 20% to 25% were detected once. The biggest ten clones account for 2.5% to 3% of the sample. The TCR originated in a female donor with breast cancer. Some clones in this sample may be carry-over from other donors' samples. Source material: axillary lymph node tissue. The sequence joins TRBV6-5 to TRBJ2-1, with TRBD1 identical over 9 junction bases. The CDR3 region: CASSLQGAKYNERFF. In nucleotide form, the sequence is TGTGCCAGCAGTTTACAGGGGGCCAAATACAATGAGCGGTTCTTC.